The next 31 T cell receptor beta chains were all read from a single sample in a study of T cells after yellow fever vaccination. TCRdb re-analysed the 5' RACE reads in MiXCR, keeping a single row per CDR3 protein. The repertoire holds 450,000 to 650,000 distinct CDR3 sequences, with 20% to 25% as singletons. The specimen was PBMCs, collected about 20 days after the first yellow fever vaccination. These receptors came from a young man who received the YFV17D yellow fever vaccine.

In this sample, this clonotype turned up a few times. CDR3 coding DNA: TGTGCCAGCAGCGTAGCGGGTCTGGACCGCGGGGAGCTGTTTTTT. Protein sequence: CASSVAGLDRGELFF. The V and J genes are TRBV9 and TRBJ2-2, with D unresolved. The CDR3 consists of 15 residues. With 0 bases removed from V and 7 bases from J, the gap between germline ends came to 13 bases. Germline V gene data show CDR1 as SGDLS and CDR2 as YYNGEE.

V and J are TRBV4-2 and TRBJ1-6; tentative D call: TRBD1 (5 bases). Germline CDR1 and CDR2: LGHNA and YNFKEQ. Trimming pared 1 base from V and 5 bases from J, leaving 12 bases between. CDR3 length equals 16 residues. CDR3 residues: CASSQGLGQNNSPLHF. In DNA, the CDR3 is TGTGCCAGCAGCCAAGGACTCGGACAAAATAATTCACCCCTCCACTTT.

This clonotype has more than one count but fewer than ten. The V gene is TRBV7-2, the J gene TRBJ2-7, with D unresolved. The CDR3 totals 12 residues. With 5 bases removed from V and 2 bases from J, the gap between germline ends came to 7 bases. The germline gives CDR1 SGHTA, CDR2 FQGNSA. The CDR3: CASSENTYEQYF. Written as DNA, the CDR3 is TGTGCCAGCAGCGAAAACACCTACGAGCAGTACTTC. The entire variable domain, with the rest obtained from reference TRBV7-2 and TRBJ2-7, is as follows: GAGVSQSPSNKVTEKGKDVELRCDPISGHTALYWYRQSLGQGLEFLIYFQGNSAPDKSGLPSDRFSAERTGGSVSTLTIQRTQQEDSAVYLCASSENTYEQYFGPGTRLTVT.

This clonotype appeared a few times. This chain joins TRBV25-1 and TRBJ2-7; no clear D. Looked up from germline, CDR1 is MGHDK and CDR2 is SYGVNS. V was trimmed by 2 bases and J by 2 bases, leaving 10 bases between them. The CDR3 totals 14 residues. CDR3 protein: CASSEMTPAYEQYF. The CDR3, as DNA: TGTGCCAGCAGTGAAATGACACCCGCCTACGAGCAGTACTTC.

The J gene is TRBJ2-3, the V gene TRBV18; 10 nucleotides align to TRBD1. Per germline, CDR1 KGHSH and CDR2 LQKENI. The V segment lost 3 bases and the J segment 4 bases; nucleotides outside the gene matches: 10. This CDR3 has 17 amino acids. The CDR3 coding sequence is TGTGCCAGCTCACCGAGGAGACAGGGGGCAATTTCAGATACGCAGTATTTT. Translating gives CASSPRRQGAISDTQYF. The complete variable domain, with remaining parts taken from reference TRBV18 and TRBJ2-3, reads NAGVMQNPRHLVRRRGQEARLRCSPMKGHSHVYWYRQLPEEGLKFMVYLQKENIIDESGMPKERFSAEFPKEGPSILRIQQVVRGDSAAYFCASSPRRQGAISDTQYFGPGTRLTVL.

This clonotype was detected only a few times. The gene calls are TRBV12-3 or TRBV12-4 and TRBJ2-5; 7 bases fit TRBD1. Losses at the gene ends were 6 bases for V and 5 bases for J; bases not matched to a gene: 9. The CDR3 contains 14 residues. The CDR3 is CASRNAGGWETQYF. Written as DNA, the CDR3 is TGTGCCAGCAGGAACGCAGGGGGTTGGGAGACCCAGTACTTC.

The table lists this clonotype with a few counts. This chain connects TRBV4-3 to TRBJ2-3; D is uncertain. Germline assignment: CDR1 LGHNA and CDR2 YSLEER. This CDR3 spans 14 amino acids. The ends were cut back, 0 bases at V and 10 bases at J, with 14 bases in the middle. The DNA of the CDR3 is TGCGCCAGCAGCCAAGATCCCGGGTTTAGGGCGCAGTATTTT. This codes for CASSQDPGFRAQYF.

The chain employs TRBV5-4 and TRBJ1-1; unclear D gene. Germline loops: CDR1 SGHNT, CDR2 YYREEE (reference sequence). With 4 bases removed from V and 8 bases from J, the gap between germline ends came to 15 bases. This CDR3 is built from 13 residues. Here the CDR3 reads CASSPTPAGEAFF. The CDR3 bases are TGTGCCAGCAGCCCGACCCCGGCGGGGGAAGCTTTCTTT.

The gene calls are TRBV9 and TRBJ2-1, with a possible D match to TRBD2 (5 bases). Germline values: CDR1 SGDLS, CDR2 YYNGEE. The ends were cut back, 4 bases at V and 5 bases at J, with 19 bases in the middle. This CDR3 is 16 amino acids long. The CDR3 here is CASSPHLGAGNNEQFF. The CDR3 bases are TGTGCCAGCAGCCCCCACCTGGGCGCGGGTAACAATGAGCAGTTCTTC.

This clonotype was detected only a few times. This chain joins TRBV4-2 and TRBJ1-1; TRBD1 aligns across 9 bases. CDR3 length: 15 residues. The germline V gene has CDR1 LGHNA and CDR2 YNFKEQ. After removal of 8 bases from V and 4 bases from J, the junction contained 11 bases not matched to a gene. DNA for the CDR3: TGTGCCAGCGGGAATATGGGACAGGGCAGCACTGAAGCTTTCTTT. Its protein is CASGNMGQGSTEAFF.

The chain recombines TRBV5-1 with TRBJ2-5, with D maybe TRBD1 (5 bases). V lost 1 base and J lost 4, with 17 bases in between. Germline lookup yields CDR1 SGHRS and CDR2 YFSETQ. This CDR3 is built from 16 residues. The CDR3 bases are TGCGCCAGCAGCTTGCCCCCGCAGGGTAGGCTAGAGACCCAGTACTTC. This codes for CASSLPPQGRLETQYF.

V is TRBV7-9 and J is TRBJ1-5; D unclear. The germline V gene encodes CDR1 SEHNR and CDR2 FQNEAQ (reference sequence). This CDR3 spans 12 amino acids. The ends were cut back, 8 bases at V and 5 bases at J, with 10 bases in the middle. CDR3 sequence: CASGVADQPQHF. CDR3 bases: TGTGCCAGCGGGGTCGCGGATCAGCCCCAGCATTTT.

The rearrangement uses TRBV11-2 and TRBJ2-1; D gene ambiguous. Trimming took off 0 bases at V and 7 bases at J, with 13 bases between the two ends. Germline V CDR1 and CDR2: SGHAT, FQNNGV. The CDR3 is 15 residues long. Here the CDR3 DNA reads TGTGCCAGCAGCTTAGACCCGGACGGAAGAAATGAGCAGTTCTTC. Protein: CASSLDPDGRNEQFF.

V usage is TRBV15 and J usage is TRBJ1-2, with unresolved D. Trimming left V 4 bases short and J 5 bases short, with 11 bases between. This CDR3 region has 13 residues. Germline values: CDR1 LNHNV, CDR2 YYDKDF (reference sequence). The chain's CDR3 is CATSNSQTYGYTF. The DNA of the CDR3 is TGTGCCACCAGCAATAGTCAAACTTATGGCTACACCTTC. Filled out from reference TRBV15 and TRBJ1-2, the complete variable domain reads DAMVIQNPRYQVTQFGKPVTLSCSQTLNHNVMYWYQQKSSQAPKLLFHYYDKDFNNEADTPDNFQSRRPNTSFCFLDIRSPGLGDTAMYLCATSNSQTYGYTFGSGTRLTVV.

V and J are TRBV10-3 and TRBJ1-1; D gene unclear. V gave up 9 bases and J gave up 0 bases, with 11 bases separating them. Per germline, CDR1 ENHRY and CDR2 SYGVKD. The CDR3 is 13 residues long. CDR3 protein: CAIRGSMNTEAFF. The CDR3 DNA reads as TGTGCCATTAGAGGGTCCATGAACACTGAAGCTTTCTTT.

This clonotype was recorded a few times. CDR3 region: CASSFGRGRISEQFF. Here the CDR3 DNA reads TGTGCCAGCAGCTTCGGCAGGGGGCGCATTAGTGAGCAGTTCTTC. The chain joins TRBV7-2 to TRBJ2-1, with 8 bases matching TRBD1. The CDR3 runs to 15 residues. V dropped 3 bases and J dropped 9; count of bases not matched to a gene: 10. Germline CDR1 reads SGHTA; CDR2 reads FQGNSA.

This clonotype was counted between two and nine times. The genes are TRBV7-8 and TRBJ1-1; D gene uncertain. Germline CDR1 and CDR2: SGHVS and FQNEAQ. V was trimmed by 1 base and J by 1 base, leaving 16 bases between them. The CDR3 consists of 17 residues. The CDR3 bases are TGTGCCAGCAGCTTAGAAGGAAGGTGGCAGAAGAACACTGAAGCTTTCTTT. It is translated as CASSLEGRWQKNTEAFF.

The chain links TRBV5-1 to TRBJ2-2; D unresolved. Looked up from germline, CDR1 is SGHRS and CDR2 is YFSETQ. The length of the CDR3 is 14 residues. Deletions cut 0 bases from V and 7 bases from J, with 10 bases between. CDR3 sequence reads: CASSLAQAFGELFF. Here the CDR3 DNA reads TGCGCCAGCAGCTTGGCCCAGGCTTTCGGGGAGCTGTTTTTT.

The chain recombines TRBV10-3 with TRBJ1-5, with D possibly TRBD1 on 6 matching bases. CDR3 length equals 13 residues. The V gene lost 10 bases and the J gene lost 8 bases, with 18 bases spanning the gap. Germline V CDR1 and CDR2: ENHRY, SYGVKD. The CDR3 protein is CATSDRRGEPQHF. CDR3 coding DNA: TGTGCCACAAGCGACAGGAGGGGAGAGCCCCAGCATTTT.

There are a few counts of this clonotype. The rearrangement uses TRBV29-1 and TRBJ2-2; D gene ambiguous. The V end was cut by 7 bases, the J end by 5 bases, with 11 bases between. Germline V gives CDR1 SQVTM, CDR2 ANQGSEA. The CDR3 is 12 residues long. Here the CDR3 DNA reads TGCAGCGCGGGTCTATCTACCGGGGAGCTGTTTTTT. It is translated as CSAGLSTGELFF.

The chain uses TRBV4-3 and TRBJ2-3; perhaps D is TRBD1 or TRBD2 (5 bases each). V was cut by 4 bases and J by 6 bases, with 17 bases left in between. CDR1 and CDR2 (germline): LGHNA, YSLEER. The CDR3 covers 15 residues. The CDR3 DNA is TGCGCCAGCAGCCCGTTCTATGGCAGGGACGATACGCAGTATTTT. Protein product: CASSPFYGRDDTQYF.

The genes are TRBV6-5 and TRBJ1-2, with 8 bases matching TRBD1. Germline V gene lookup returns CDR1 MNHEY and CDR2 SVGAGI. V shed 2 bases, J shed 4 bases, and the junction held 3 bases outside the gene matches. This CDR3 region has 14 residues. The CDR3 protein is CASSYGTGLYGYTF. CDR3 coding DNA: TGTGCCAGCAGTTACGGGACAGGCCTCTATGGCTACACCTTC.

V is TRBV20-1 and J is TRBJ2-7; 11 bases are shared with TRBD2. V lost 0 bases and J lost 5; bases outside the gene matches: 12. Germline V gene sequence: CDR1 DFQATT, CDR2 SNEGSKA (reference sequence). CDR3 length: 17 amino acids. The DNA of the CDR3 is TGCAGTGCTAGAGATCCAAAGTCTAGCGGGGGGCGCGACGAGCAGTACGTC. It translates to CSARDPKSSGGRDEQYV.

The rearrangement uses TRBV20-1 and TRBJ2-1; 8 nucleotides match TRBD1. The CDR3 length is 15 residues. Per germline, CDR1 DFQATT and CDR2 SNEGSKA (reference sequence). Trimming at V came to 3 bases and at J to 5 bases, leaving 9 bases not matched to a gene. The CDR3 DNA is TGCAGTGCTAGCCCTGGTCAGGGGGCTAACAATGAGCAGTTCTTC. Its protein is CSASPGQGANNEQFF.

The chain combines TRBV12-3 or TRBV12-4 with TRBJ2-1; D remains unclear. The germline V and J ends were trimmed by 6 bases and 0 bases, with 15 bases remaining between them. The CDR3 is 16 residues long. The CDR3 region is CASSSPLRSSYNEQFF. CDR3 in DNA: TGTGCCAGCAGCTCCCCCCTAAGGAGCTCCTACAATGAGCAGTTCTTC.

In its sample, this clonotype was seen many times. J is TRBJ2-3 and V is TRBV12-3 or TRBV12-4; the D gene is possibly TRBD1 (6 bases). V was cut by 2 bases and J by 6 bases, with 12 bases left in between. This CDR3 is built from 14 residues. CDR3 DNA sequence: TGTGCCAGCAGTTTATCCAGGGGCAAGGATACGCAGTATTTT. It translates to CASSLSRGKDTQYF.

This clonotype was seen a handful of times. This chain links TRBV5-6 with TRBJ2-5, with D possibly being TRBD2 (5 bases). V shed 3 bases and J shed 5 bases, with 11 bases lying between them. The CDR3 has 13 amino acids. Looked up from germline, CDR1 is SGHDT and CDR2 is YYEEEE. The CDR3 is CASSSLAAETQYF. CDR3 in DNA: TGTGCCAGCAGCTCTCTAGCTGCCGAGACCCAGTACTTC.

This chain joins TRBV7-9 and TRBJ1-4; the match to TRBD1 covers 8 bases. Trimming took 4 bases from V and 8 from J; bases not matched to a gene: 9. Germline V gene lookup returns CDR1 SEHNR and CDR2 FQNEAQ (reference sequence). The CDR3 extends over 15 amino acids. The CDR3 loop reads CASSSTDRVNEKLFF. The CDR3 nucleotides are TGTGCCAGCAGCTCCACGGACAGGGTAAACGAAAAACTGTTTTTT.

This clonotype was seen only a few times. The genes are TRBV13 and TRBJ2-2; the D call may be TRBD1 or TRBD2 (5 bases each). Trimming removed 5 bases from V and 6 bases from J, with 19 bases in between. Germline values: CDR1 PRHDT, CDR2 FYEKMQ (reference sequence). CDR3 size: 16 residues. The CDR3 coding sequence is TGTGCCAGCAGCGGCCGACAGATCCAGGGACCCGGGGAGCTGTTTTTT. Amino acids: CASSGRQIQGPGELFF.

This clonotype turned up a few times. Here the CDR3 reads CASSLERVKGLGVNTEAFF. The DNA of the CDR3 is TGTGCCAGCAGTTTGGAGCGGGTAAAGGGTCTAGGGGTGAACACTGAAGCTTTCTTT. The chain couples TRBV12-3 or TRBV12-4 to TRBJ1-1; maybe TRBD1 (5 bases). CDR3 length: 19 residues. V lost 3 bases to trimming and J lost 0 bases, with 23 bases between them.

This clonotype was counted only a few times. The chain combines TRBV10-3 with TRBJ2-7, with a weak D call TRBD2 (6 bases). CDR3 size: 13 residues. Per the germline V gene, CDR1 is ENHRY and CDR2 is SYGVKD. The V and J ends lost 1 base and 6 bases respectively, with 10 bases between them. The CDR3 is CAISEWRGGEQYV. Here the CDR3 DNA reads TGTGCCATCAGTGAGTGGAGGGGCGGCGAGCAGTACGTC.